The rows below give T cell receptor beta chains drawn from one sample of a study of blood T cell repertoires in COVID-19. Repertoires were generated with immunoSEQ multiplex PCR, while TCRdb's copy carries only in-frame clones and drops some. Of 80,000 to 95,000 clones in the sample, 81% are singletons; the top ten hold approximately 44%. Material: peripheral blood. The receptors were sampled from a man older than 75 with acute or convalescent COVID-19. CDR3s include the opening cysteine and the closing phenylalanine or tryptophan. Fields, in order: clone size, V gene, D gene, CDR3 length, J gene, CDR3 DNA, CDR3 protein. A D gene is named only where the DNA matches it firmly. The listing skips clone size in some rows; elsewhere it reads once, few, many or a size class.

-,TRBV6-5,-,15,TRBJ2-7,TGTGCCAGCAGTTATCAGCGCGGGACGTCCTACGAGCAGTACTTC,CASSYQRGTSYEQYF
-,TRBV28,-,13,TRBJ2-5,TGTGCCAGCAGCTCACTAGCAGATGAGACCCAGTACTTC,CASSSLADETQYF
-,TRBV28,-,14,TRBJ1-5,TGTGCCAGCAGTATCGGAGATAGCAATCAGCCCCAGCATTTT,CASSIGDSNQPQHF
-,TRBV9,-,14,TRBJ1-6,TGTGCCAGCAGCGTAGGAGGAGATAATTCACCCCTCCACTTT,CASSVGGDNSPLHF
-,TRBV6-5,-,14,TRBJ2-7,TGTGCCAGCAGTTACGACAGCAGCTCCTACGAGCAGTACTTC,CASSYDSSSYEQYF
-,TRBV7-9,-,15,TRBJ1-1,TGTGCCAGCAGCTTAGCGCGGGGGCTGAACACTGAAGCTTTCTTT,CASSLARGLNTEAFF
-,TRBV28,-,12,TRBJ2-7,TGTGCCAGCACCGGGAACCTCTACGAGCAGTACTTC,CASTGNLYEQYF
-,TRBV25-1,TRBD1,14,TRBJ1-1,TGTGCCAGCAGTGTCCGAGGGGGCGGCACTGAAGCTTTCTTT,CASSVRGGGTEAFF
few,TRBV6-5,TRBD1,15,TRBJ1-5,TGTGCCAGCAGGGACCGACAGGGGAGCAATCAGCCCCAGCATTTT,CASRDRQGSNQPQHF
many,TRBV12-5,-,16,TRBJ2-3,TGTGCTAGTGGTTTGGCCACGGGAGCCAGCACAGATACGCAGTATTTT,CASGLATGASTDTQYF
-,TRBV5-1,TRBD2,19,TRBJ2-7,TGCGCCAGCAGCTCGACCGGGACTAGCGGGAGCGGGATTTCCTACGAGCAGTACTTC,CASSSTGTSGSGISYEQYF
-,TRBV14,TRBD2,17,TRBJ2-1,TGTGCCAGCAGCCGGGGGACTAGCGGGAGGGCGACAGATGAGCAGTTCTTC,CASSRGTSGRATDEQFF
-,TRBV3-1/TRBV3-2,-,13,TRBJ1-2,TGTGCCAGCAGCCAAGCCAGGGCATATGGCTACACCTTC,CASSQARAYGYTF
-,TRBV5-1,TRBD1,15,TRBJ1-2,TGCGCCAGCAGCTCGGGACAGGGGAAGGGCTATGGCTACACCTTC,CASSSGQGKGYGYTF
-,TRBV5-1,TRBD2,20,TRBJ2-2,TGCGCCAGCAGCCCTGATACGGGACTAGCGGGAGTAAAGTTCACCGGGGAGCTGTTTTTT,CASSPDTGLAGVKFTGELFF
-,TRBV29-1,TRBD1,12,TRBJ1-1,TGCAGCGTCGAGGACAGGTTGGTCGAAGCTTTCTTT,CSVEDRLVEAFF
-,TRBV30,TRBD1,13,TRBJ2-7,TGTGCCTGGAGTAATGGACAGGGCTACGAGCAGTACTTC,CAWSNGQGYEQYF
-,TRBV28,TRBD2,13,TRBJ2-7,TGTGCCACCCGGACTAGCGGACTCTACGAGCAGTACTTC,CATRTSGLYEQYF
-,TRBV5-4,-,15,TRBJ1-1,TGTGCCAGCAGCCCTTCAGTCGGGGTGAACACTGAAGCTTTCTTT,CASSPSVGVNTEAFF
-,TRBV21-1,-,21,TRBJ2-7,TGTGCCAGCAGCAAGCTCCAGGGAGGGACTAGCGGTAGAGTCCTCCCCTACGAGCAGTACTTC,CASSKLQGGTSGRVLPYEQYF
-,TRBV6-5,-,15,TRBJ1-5,TGTGCCAGCAGTCCACAGGGCCTTCTCGGACAGCCCCAGCATTTT,CASSPQGLLGQPQHF
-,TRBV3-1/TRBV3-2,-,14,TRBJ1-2,TGTGCCAGCAGCCTTTGGGACAAAAACTATGGCTACACCTTC,CASSLWDKNYGYTF
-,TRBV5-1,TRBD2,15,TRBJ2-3,TGCGCCAGCAGCTTGAGACTAGCGGGGACAGATACGCAGTATTTT,CASSLRLAGTDTQYF
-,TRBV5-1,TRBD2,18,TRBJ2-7,TGCGCCAGCAGCTTGGTTATCTCCAGGCTAGCGGAGAACTACGAGCAGTACTTC,CASSLVISRLAENYEQYF
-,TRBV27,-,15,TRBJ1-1,TGTGCCAGCAGTTTAAATTGGGGCATGAACACTGAAGCTTTCTTT,CASSLNWGMNTEAFF
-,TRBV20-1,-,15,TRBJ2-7,TGCAGTGCTAGTCTTCAGACGGGACAACCCTACGAGCAGTACTTC,CSASLQTGQPYEQYF
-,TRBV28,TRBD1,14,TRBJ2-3,TGTGCCACCCGGCGGACAGGGCTCAGGGATACGCAGTATTTT,CATRRTGLRDTQYF
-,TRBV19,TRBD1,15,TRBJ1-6,TGTGCCAGTAGTATAGGGGGACAGTTTAATTCACCCCTCCACTTT,CASSIGGQFNSPLHF
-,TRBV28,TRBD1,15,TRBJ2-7,TGTGCCAGCAGTCCCACGACAGGGGGCGTCCACGAGCAGTACTTC,CASSPTTGGVHEQYF
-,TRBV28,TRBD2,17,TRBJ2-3,TGTGCCAGCAGTTTATTGGCGGGAGGGCCTGTTAGAGATACGCAGTATTTT,CASSLLAGGPVRDTQYF
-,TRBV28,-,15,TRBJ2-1,TGTGCCAGCAGTAAGGGCCTAGCAACGTACAATGAGCAGTTCTTC,CASSKGLATYNEQFF
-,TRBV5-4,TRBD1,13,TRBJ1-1,TGTGCCACCGGGACAGGACCACATCAGGGAGCTTTCTTT,CATGTGPHQGAFF
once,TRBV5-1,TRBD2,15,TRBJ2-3,TGCGCCAGCAGCTTTAGCGGGAGGGACGCAGATACGCAGTATTTT,CASSFSGRDADTQYF
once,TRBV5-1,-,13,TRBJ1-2,TGCGCCAGCAGCTTGGTACCAGACTATGGCTACACCTTC,CASSLVPDYGYTF
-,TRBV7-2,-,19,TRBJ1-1,TGTGCCAGCAGCTTAAGTGGGGGCAGGGGCTGGGCAAGGAACACTGAAGCTTTCTTT,CASSLSGGRGWARNTEAFF
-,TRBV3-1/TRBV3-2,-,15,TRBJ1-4,TGTGCCAGCAGCCAAGATTTGAAGGCGGATGAAAAACTGTTTTTT,CASSQDLKADEKLFF